This TCR beta chain was profiled in a study of blood T cell repertoires in COVID-19. At the level of the study: Researchers got acute and convalescent COVID-19 samples from the United States, Italy and Spain. T cells, B-cell-depleted T cells, or PBMCs supplied cDNA or gDNA.

Germline V gives CDR1 MDHEN, CDR2 SYDVKM. The junction had 10 bases not matched to a gene; V was cut back by 6 bases and J by 6 bases. The CDR3 is made up of 14 amino acids. Study processing details: Nucleated cell counts were estimated from reference gene primer amplification. The repertoire was sequenced with immunoSEQ multiplex PCR; TCRdb's copy has only in-frame clones and lacks some. V and J calls plus clone size are reproduced from that table; the DNA served to infer D and trimming. Here the sample spans more than 200,000 clones, around 80% being singletons. Patients of the Seattle cohort, enrolled during active infection, were followed longitudinally.

The source of this sequence is an elderly woman with COVID-19, enrolled during active disease. The sequencing sample was made of peripheral blood. The chain carries TRBV28 and TRBJ1-2; TRBD1 aligns across 7 bases. CDR3 DNA: TGTGCCAGCAGGGAGGTAGGGGGGACAGATGGCTACACCTTC. This gives the protein CASREVGGTDGYTF.